This T cell receptor beta chain was identified during a study of regulatory T cells in long-lasting Graves disease. Described time point: newly diagnosed GD, antithyroid drugs for less than 3 months. TCR sequences were obtained from RNA taken from PBMCs. Germline loops: CDR1 SQVTM, CDR2 ANQGSEA. The ends were cut back, 7 bases at V and 4 bases at J, with 13 bases in the middle. This CDR3 contains 12 residues. To make TCR beta libraries, researchers used iRepertoire HTBI primers and Arm-PCR of CDR3 regions. Per the original methods: Identification across samples found some 60 TRBV and around 15 TRBJ segments. TCRdb reprocessed the multiplex PCR reads via MiXCR and lists one record per CDR3 protein. The V and J calls here are based on TCRdb, not the publication. The data contain about 530,000 distinct CDR3 sequences, roughly 15% of them singletons. These data are also associated with another study on T cells in Graves' hyperthyroidism and ophthalmopathy.

The specimen comprised peripheral blood mononuclear cells (PBMCs), sampled at new diagnosis, from a patient treated with antithyroid drugs. The source is a woman aged 40 to 65 with Graves disease. V is TRBV29-1 and J is TRBJ1-2; possible D gene TRBD1, 5 bases. CDR3 DNA sequence: TGCAGCGCTCAGGGTTTGGGCTATGGCTACACCTTC. Translated, it gives CSAQGLGYGYTF.